The 15 T cell receptor beta chains in this list originate from one sample, sequenced in a study of CD8+ T cells in alopecia areata. TCR sequencing used cDNA made by reverse transcription of extracted RNA. Repertoires were generated with immunoSEQ multiplex PCR, while TCRdb's copy carries only in-frame clones and drops some. This sample has 150,000 to 200,000 clones, with approximately 49% found just once. Treatment given: oral pan-JAK inhibitor, 5-10 mg twice daily. Material: CD8+ T cells sorted from blood, obtained around week 54, from a patient treated with tofacitinib. Receptors originate from a human donor with alopecia areata.

There are a few counts of this clone. The chain combines TRBV5-1 with TRBJ2-1; 12 nucleotides agree with TRBD2. Trimming took 4 bases from V and 5 from J; bases not matched to a gene: 10. Per the germline V gene, CDR1 is SGHRS and CDR2 is YFSETQ. The CDR3 covers 17 residues. The CDR3 nucleotides read TGCGCCAGCAGCCCGGGACTAGCGGGCAGGGGTGACAATGAGCAGTTCTTC. It is translated as CASSPGLAGRGDNEQFF.

This clone was observed a handful of times. The rearrangement uses TRBV7-9 and TRBJ2-7, with a tentative D call TRBD1 (6 bases). The CDR3 runs 13 residues. The germline V gene has CDR1 SEHNR and CDR2 FQNEAQ (reference sequence). V lost 5 bases and J 7 bases, leaving 15 bases between the germline ends. The CDR3 here is CASSPQGSREQYF. The DNA for the CDR3 is TGTGCCAGCAGCCCACAGGGAAGTCGGGAGCAGTACTTC.

This clone has a handful of counts. The V and J genes are TRBV7-8 and TRBJ1-1, with TRBD1 as a possible D gene (5 bases). V was cut by 0 bases and J by 0 bases, with 14 bases left in between. CDR3 length: 17 residues. Germline V CDR1 and CDR2: SGHVS, FQNEAQ. The CDR3 protein is CASSLARVRGVNTEAFF. The DNA for the CDR3 is TGTGCCAGCAGCTTAGCCAGGGTGAGAGGAGTGAACACTGAAGCTTTCTTT.

This clone was detected a few times. V gene TRBV25-1 combines with J gene TRBJ2-5; maybe TRBD2 (5 bases). The length of the CDR3 is 13 residues. The germline CDR1 and CDR2 sequences are MGHDK and SYGVNS. Trimming cost V 4 bases and J 2 bases, with 8 bases left between them. CDR3 residues: CASSGEIQETQYF. CDR3 nucleotide sequence: TGTGCCAGCAGTGGGGAGATACAAGAGACCCAGTACTTC. Full variable domain (remainder filled in from reference TRBV25-1 and TRBJ2-5): EADIYQTPRYLVIGTGKKITLECSQTMGHDKMYWYQQDPGMELHLIHYSYGVNSTEKGDLSSESTVSRIRTEHFPLTLESARPSHTSQYLCASSGEIQETQYFGPGTRLLVL.

The chain carries TRBV7-9 and TRBJ2-1; D perhaps matches TRBD2 (5 bases). Germline values: CDR1 SEHNR, CDR2 FQNEAQ (reference sequence). V was clipped by 1 base and J by 4 bases, with 5 bases between them. This CDR3 region has 13 residues. CDR3 sequence (DNA): TGTGCCAGCAGCTTAGGGGAGTACAATGAGCAGTTCTTC. This sequence encodes CASSLGEYNEQFF.

The chain joins TRBV19 to TRBJ2-2; 7 positions match TRBD2. This CDR3 contains 13 residues. CDR1 and CDR2 from the germline V gene are LNHDA and SQIVND (reference sequence). V was clipped by 8 bases and J by 5 bases; unmatched bases: 5. CDR3 sequence: CASGPGGTGELFF. CDR3 DNA sequence: TGTGCCAGTGGCCCGGGGGGAACCGGGGAGCTGTTTTTT.

This sequence joins TRBV5-8 and TRBJ2-7; D tentatively reads TRBD1 or TRBD2 (5 bases each). Per the germline V gene, CDR1 is SGHTS and CDR2 is YDEGEE. This CDR3 has 13 residues. V was clipped by 4 bases and J by 3 bases, with 11 bases between them. CDR3 nucleotides: TGTGCCAGCAGCCTGGTGGGGGACTACGAGCAGTACTTC. It encodes CASSLVGDYEQYF.

The chain uses TRBV6-6 and TRBJ1-4, with a tentative D call TRBD1 (5 bases). The CDR3 is 14 residues long. The V end was cut by 7 bases, the J end by 8 bases, with 17 bases between. The V gene's germline CDR1 is MNHNY and CDR2 SVGAGI (reference sequence). The CDR3 DNA is TGTGCCAGCACCCCCCGAGGGGAAGGCGAAAAACTGTTTTTT. It specifies CASTPRGEGEKLFF.

This clone was observed a single time. The rearrangement links TRBV29-1 to TRBJ1-2; 9 nucleotides line up with TRBD1. Per germline, CDR1 SQVTM and CDR2 ANQGSEA. The CDR3 covers 15 residues. The ends lost 2 bases at V and 4 bases at J; junction bases unmatched: 8. The CDR3 sequence is CSVERMGQGLYGYTF. The CDR3, as DNA: TGCAGCGTTGAACGTATGGGACAGGGCCTCTATGGCTACACCTTC.

This clone was seen only a few times. The chain carries TRBV7-9 and TRBJ2-1, with unresolved D. V lost 1 base, J lost 11 bases, and 6 bases lay in between. The germline V gene encodes CDR1 SEHNR and CDR2 FQNEAQ (reference sequence). The CDR3 totals 11 residues. The CDR3, as DNA: TGTGCCAGCAGCTTAGGTTCGAAGCAGTTCTTC. Its translation is CASSLGSKQFF.

V gene TRBV30 combines with J gene TRBJ2-5, with D possibly matching TRBD1 (6 bases). The CDR3 length is 16 residues. V lost 0 bases and J lost 2, with 16 bases in between. In germline, CDR1 is GTSNPN, CDR2 SVGIG (reference sequence). CDR3 DNA sequence: TGTGCCTGGAGTGTCCCCCAGGGGTCGGGGCAAGAGACCCAGTACTTC. This codes for CAWSVPQGSGQETQYF. The variable domain in full, with the rest retrieved from reference TRBV30 and TRBJ2-5, is SQTIHQWPATLVQPVGSPLSLECTVEGTSNPNLYWYRQAAGRGLQLLFYSVGIGQISSEVPQNLSASRPQDRQFILSSKKLLLSDSGFYLCAWSVPQGSGQETQYFGPGTRLLVL.

This clone appeared a few times. This chain connects TRBV27 to TRBJ1-6; D is undetermined. Germline V lookup: CDR1 MNHEY, CDR2 SMNVEV (reference sequence). The CDR3 is 15 amino acids. The V end was cut by 5 bases, the J end by 6 bases, with 14 bases between. This chain's CDR3 is CASSRTVDGNSPLHF. CDR3 DNA sequence: TGTGCCAGCAGTAGGACGGTTGACGGTAATTCACCCCTCCACTTT.

This sequence joins TRBV5-4 and TRBJ2-7; D is perhaps TRBD2 (7 bases). The CDR3 has 15 amino acids. Germline lookup yields CDR1 SGHNT and CDR2 YYREEE (reference sequence). With 2 bases removed from V and 5 bases from J, the gap between germline ends came to 17 bases. Written as DNA, the CDR3 is TGTGCCAGCAGCTTTGGGGGGGGCCCGCCTGACGAGCAGTACTTC. Encoded protein: CASSFGGGPPDEQYF.

The V gene is TRBV25-1, the J gene TRBJ2-5; D is perhaps TRBD2 (5 bases). There are 14 residues in the CDR3. CDR1 is MGHDK and CDR2 is SYGVNS in the germline V gene. V lost 1 base to trimming and J lost 2 bases, with 8 bases between them. This chain's CDR3 is CASSESGGQETQYF. CDR3 bases: TGTGCCAGCAGTGAATCTGGCGGGCAAGAGACCCAGTACTTC.

This clone showed up just a few times. The J gene is TRBJ1-5, the V gene TRBV19; 8 nucleotides agree with TRBD1. Germline assignment: CDR1 LNHDA and CDR2 SQIVND (reference sequence). V gave up 3 bases and J gave up 6 bases; unmatched junction bases: 4. This CDR3 spans 14 amino acids. CDR3 region: CASSMRTGTQPQHF. Here the CDR3 DNA reads TGTGCCAGTAGTATGCGGACAGGGACTCAGCCCCAGCATTTT.